A selection of T cell receptor beta chains follows, all from one sample in a study of blood T cells in healthy people across ages. TCRdb analysed the 5' RACE reads with MiXCR anew, one entry per CDR3 protein. In the table there are about 1.4 million distinct CDR3 sequences, around 59% of which are singletons. The sequenced material came from blood. These receptors were collected from a man aged 18 to 29 in good health. Both conserved end residues are trimmed from each CDR3. Not every row has a clone size; where given, it reads once, few, many or a size class.

CDR3 length: 11
V gene: TRBV10-3
clone size: .
J gene: TRBJ2-1
CDR3 protein: ASAPDSRGEQF

CDR3 length: 13
V gene: TRBV27
clone size: .
J gene: TRBJ2-3
CDR3 protein: ASTPVGLGADTQY

CDR3 length: 14
V gene: TRBV20-1
clone size: .
J gene: TRBJ2-1
CDR3 protein: SARPGGGSSYNEQF

CDR3 length: 13
V gene: TRBV18
clone size: .
J gene: TRBJ2-4
CDR3 protein: ASSPPKGQRDIQY

CDR3 length: 13
V gene: TRBV5-1
clone size: .
J gene: TRBJ2-2
CDR3 protein: ASSLKTLNTGELF

CDR3 length: 13
V gene: TRBV10-3
clone size: .
J gene: TRBJ1-6
CDR3 protein: AISDRSGVDSPPH

CDR3 length: 12
V gene: TRBV7-2
clone size: few
J gene: TRBJ2-4
CDR3 protein: ASSLSRRMGVQY

CDR3 length: 15
V gene: TRBV18
clone size: .
J gene: TRBJ1-6
CDR3 protein: ASSPPGQRSYNSPLH

CDR3 length: 11
V gene: TRBV6-5
clone size: few
J gene: TRBJ2-3
CDR3 protein: ASTGGFTDTQY

CDR3 length: 14
V gene: TRBV27
clone size: .
J gene: TRBJ1-5
CDR3 protein: ASSLVVRQGGQPQH

CDR3 length: 14
V gene: TRBV6-5
clone size: .
J gene: TRBJ2-1
CDR3 protein: ASSYVAGGDYNEQF

CDR3 length: 13
V gene: TRBV7-9
clone size: .
J gene: TRBJ1-6
CDR3 protein: ASSLAIGGESPLH

CDR3 length: 13
V gene: TRBV27
clone size: .
J gene: .
CDR3 protein: ASSLAYRDRETQY

CDR3 length: 16
V gene: TRBV24-1
clone size: .
J gene: TRBJ2-6
CDR3 protein: ATSDSRRGVSGANVLT

CDR3 length: 13
V gene: TRBV4-1
clone size: .
J gene: TRBJ2-1
CDR3 protein: ASSQMGRGINEQF

CDR3 length: 18
V gene: TRBV20-1
clone size: .
J gene: .
CDR3 protein: SARDSSPAGDRGRYYEQY

CDR3 length: 12
V gene: TRBV28
clone size: .
J gene: .
CDR3 protein: ASSFHEGAYEQY

CDR3 length: 12
V gene: TRBV25-1
clone size: .
J gene: TRBJ2-6
CDR3 protein: ASRGRMGANVLT

CDR3 length: 10
V gene: TRBV6-6
clone size: few
J gene: TRBJ2-1
CDR3 protein: ASSYPIREQF

CDR3 length: 14
V gene: TRBV7-2
clone size: .
J gene: TRBJ1-2
CDR3 protein: ASSPRPVEVVRGYT

CDR3 length: 14
V gene: TRBV4-2
clone size: .
J gene: TRBJ1-2
CDR3 protein: ASSQDKLDRRYGYT

CDR3 length: 12
V gene: TRBV12-3/TRBV12-4
clone size: .
J gene: TRBJ1-1
CDR3 protein: ASSLERRNTEAF

CDR3 length: 12
V gene: TRBV9
clone size: many
J gene: .
CDR3 protein: ASSVGGQAYEQY

CDR3 length: 11
V gene: TRBV30
clone size: .
J gene: .
CDR3 protein: AWGPSGIAEQY

CDR3 length: 13
V gene: TRBV12-3/TRBV12-4
clone size: few
J gene: TRBJ1-6
CDR3 protein: ASSPGTGVNSPLH

CDR3 length: 15
V gene: TRBV4-1
clone size: .
J gene: TRBJ2-5
CDR3 protein: AGSQEGGPQGGETQY

CDR3 length: 11
V gene: TRBV12-3/TRBV12-4
clone size: .
J gene: TRBJ2-7
CDR3 protein: ASEKWDDPTQY

CDR3 length: 13
V gene: TRBV20-1
clone size: .
J gene: TRBJ1-1
CDR3 protein: SARFGTGSGTEAF

CDR3 length: 15
V gene: TRBV15
clone size: once
J gene: TRBJ2-3
CDR3 protein: ATSRGEIAGSTDTQY